The entry below gives a single TCR beta chain sequence along with its context. Authors' data handling: It was from reference gene primer amplification that nucleated cell counts were estimated. TCRdb's copy holds only in-frame clones and misses some; the assay was immunoSEQ multiplex PCR. The V and J calls and the clone size are those of that table, but D and trimming were determined from the DNA. Here the sample spans roughly 38,000 clones, 85% to 90% being singletons. CDR1 and CDR2 (germline): SGDLS, YYNGEE. CDR3 length equals 18 residues. The V gene end was trimmed by 0 bases and the J gene end by 4 bases; junction bases not matched to a gene: 11. This sample is part of a study of blood T cell repertoires in COVID-19. Overall study: Whether acute or convalescent, the COVID-19 samples came from the United States, Italy and Spain. T cells, B-cell-depleted T cells, or PBMCs provided the cDNA or gDNA that served as material.

The clonotype was recovered from a man aged 50 to 60 in a cohort sampled during active COVID-19. Sequenced material: peripheral blood. This chain uses TRBV9 with TRBJ2-2; 8 bases are a match to TRBD1. CDR3 sequence (DNA): TGTGCCAGCAGCGTAGAAACAGGGGGTCCCTCTCGCACCGGGGAGCTGTTTTTT. This translates into CASSVETGGPSRTGELFF.